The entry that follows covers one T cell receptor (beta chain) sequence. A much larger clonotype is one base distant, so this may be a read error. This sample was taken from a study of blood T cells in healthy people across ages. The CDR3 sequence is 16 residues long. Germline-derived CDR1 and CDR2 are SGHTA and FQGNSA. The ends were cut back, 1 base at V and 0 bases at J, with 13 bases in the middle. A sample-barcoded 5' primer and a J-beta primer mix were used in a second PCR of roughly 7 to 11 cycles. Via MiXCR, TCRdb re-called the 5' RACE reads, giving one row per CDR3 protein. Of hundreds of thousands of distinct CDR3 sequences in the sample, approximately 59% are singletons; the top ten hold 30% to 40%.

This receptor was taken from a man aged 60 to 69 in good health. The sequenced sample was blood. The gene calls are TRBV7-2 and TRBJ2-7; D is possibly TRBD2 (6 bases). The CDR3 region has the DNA TGTGCCAGCAGCTTAGACGGAGGGACTTACTCCTACGAGCAGTACTTC. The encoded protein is CASSLDGGTYSYEQYF.